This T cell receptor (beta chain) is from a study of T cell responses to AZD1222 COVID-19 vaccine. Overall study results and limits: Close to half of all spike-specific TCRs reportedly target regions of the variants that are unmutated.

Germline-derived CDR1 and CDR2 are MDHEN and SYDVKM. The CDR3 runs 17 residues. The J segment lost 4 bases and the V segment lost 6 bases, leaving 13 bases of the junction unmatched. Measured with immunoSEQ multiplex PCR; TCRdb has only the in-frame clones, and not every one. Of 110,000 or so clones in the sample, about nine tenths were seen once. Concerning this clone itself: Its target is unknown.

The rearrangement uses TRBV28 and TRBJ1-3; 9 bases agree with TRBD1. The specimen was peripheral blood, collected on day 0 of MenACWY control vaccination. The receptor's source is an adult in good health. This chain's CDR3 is CASSPLSGQGFGNTIYF. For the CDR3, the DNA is TGTGCCAGCAGCCCCTTGTCGGGACAGGGATTCGGAAACACCATATATTTT.